Only a few counts were recorded for the clone carrying this T cell receptor (beta chain). Its cognate antigen is unknown. The source of the sample is a study of T cells in Graves' hyperthyroidism and ophthalmopathy. Study results and caveats: Most clonotypes expanded in thyroid above 0.001 were likewise present in blood.

Trimming shortened V by 0 bases and J by 1 base, and 7 bases separated the two germline ends. This CDR3 region has 14 residues. Germline values: CDR1 SQVTM, CDR2 ANQGSEA. Each diagnosis was grounded in clinical symptoms, serum thyroxine and TRAb, thyroid ultrasound, and orbital computed tomography. Researchers took RNA transcripts and amplified the TCR beta CDR3 regions from them. First-round RT-PCR of the TCR CDR3 relied on the HTBI primer set. One entry per CDR3 protein, called by TCRdb with MiXCR from the multiplex PCR reads. The data show a few hundred thousand distinct CDR3 sequences, with roughly 15% seen just once and roughly 21% held by the top ten.

The rearrangement uses TRBV29-1 and TRBJ1-5; a possible D gene is TRBD1 (5 bases). This clonotype originated in a woman in her thirties with Graves' ophthalmopathy. The source material was blood. For the CDR3, the DNA is TGCAGCGTTGAAGAGGGGGGGAGCAATCAGCCCCAGCATTTT. Translating gives CSVEEGGSNQPQHF. The variable domain in full, completed from reference TRBV29-1 and TRBJ1-5, reads SAVISQKPSRDICQRGTSLTIQCQVDSQVTMMFWYRQQPGQSLTLIATANQGSEATYESGFVIDKFPISRPNLTFSTLTVSNMSPEDSSIYLCSVEEGGSNQPQHFGDGTRLSIL.